What follows describes a single T cell receptor (beta chain). This table comes from immunoSEQ multiplex PCR, and its TCRdb copy is limited to in-frame clones, with some not included. The table lists under 80,000 clones, 80% to 95% of them singletons, with roughly 1.2% in the top ten. The data derive from a study of control samples from healthy donors and cancer patients. Germline-derived CDR1 and CDR2 are MDHEN and SYDVKM. Trimming took 6 bases from V and 2 from J, leaving 7 bases between them. The CDR3 runs 13 residues. The material sequenced was PBMCs. J is TRBJ1-4 and V is TRBV28; TRBD1 is a possible D gene (5 bases). The clonotype comes from a woman aged 40 to 49 with lung cancer. The CDR3: CASRGRTNEKLFF. The CDR3, as DNA: TGTGCCAGCAGGGGACGGACTAATGAAAAACTGTTTTTT.